Listed here are 27 T cell receptor beta chains from one sample, sequenced in a study of T cell responses to AZD1222 COVID-19 vaccine. Data came from immunoSEQ multiplex PCR; TCRdb stores just in-frame clones and leaves some out. Among approximately 97,000 clones, 84% were seen once, and the ten largest hold approximately 15%. Sequencing used peripheral blood, obtained on day 0 of AZD1222 vaccination. These receptors all stem from an adult in good health.

This chain uses TRBV28 with TRBJ2-7; D possibly corresponds to TRBD1 (5 bases). With 5 bases removed from V and 3 bases from J, the gap between germline ends came to 20 bases. Germline-derived CDR1 and CDR2 are MDHEN and SYDVKM. CDR3 length: 16 amino acids. CDR3 nucleotides: TGTGCCAGCAGTCCTATCCCCAGGCAGGGAAGCTACGAGCAGTACTTC. Protein: CASSPIPRQGSYEQYF.

In nucleotides, the CDR3 is TGTGCCAGCAGCCAGGGACTAGCGGGAGGCCGGGAGACCCAGTACTTC. Its translation is CASSQGLAGGRETQYF. V gene TRBV4-2 combines with J gene TRBJ2-5; 15 bases map to TRBD2. V trimming: 3 bases; J trimming: 5 bases; junction bases outside the gene matches: 4. This CDR3 contains 16 residues. Germline values: CDR1 LGHNA, CDR2 YNFKEQ.

This clone was picked up one time. V is TRBV15 and J is TRBJ1-3, with D perhaps matching TRBD1 (5 bases). The CDR3 contains 16 residues. The V gene lost 0 bases and the J gene lost 2 bases, with 11 bases spanning the gap. Per germline, CDR1 LNHNV and CDR2 YYDKDF (reference sequence). CDR3 in DNA: TGTGCCACCAGCAGAGATCAGATGGGGGCTGGAAACACCATATATTTT. It encodes CATSRDQMGAGNTIYF.

J is TRBJ1-1 and V is TRBV30, with D maybe TRBD1 (5 bases). Germline V gives CDR1 GTSNPN, CDR2 SVGIG (reference sequence). This CDR3 is built from 17 residues. Deletions cut 3 bases from V and 6 bases from J, with 26 bases between. CDR3 region: CAWSPGGGGDPGAEAFF. In DNA, the CDR3 is TGTGCCTGGAGCCCCGGTGGGGGAGGCGACCCGGGGGCTGAAGCTTTCTTT.

CDR3 sequence reads: CASSFLAGAREQYF. CDR3 DNA: TGTGCCAGCAGTTTCTTGGCGGGAGCTCGCGAGCAGTACTTC. The J gene is TRBJ2-7, the V gene TRBV28, with 7 bases that match TRBD2. This CDR3 has 14 amino acids. V lost 3 bases to trimming and J lost 6 bases; unmatched junction nucleotides: 8. Germline CDR1 MDHEN, CDR2 SYDVKM.

V is TRBV18 and J is TRBJ1-1; the D is unclear. This CDR3 is 11 amino acids long. The V and J ends lost 3 bases and 6 bases respectively, with 5 bases between them. Germline lookup yields CDR1 KGHSH and CDR2 LQKENI. This CDR3 reads CASSPGAEAFF. CDR3 in DNA: TGTGCCAGCTCACCGGGCGCTGAAGCTTTCTTT.

The rearrangement uses TRBV6-2 or TRBV6-3 and TRBJ1-5; TRBD1 is a possible D gene (5 bases). The V gene's germline CDR1 is MNHEY and CDR2 SVGEGT. The V end was cut by 0 bases, the J end by 4 bases, with 10 bases between. This CDR3 is built from 15 residues. DNA of the CDR3: TGTGCCAGCAGTTACTCGAGCGCAGGGAATCAGCCCCAGCATTTT. This sequence encodes CASSYSSAGNQPQHF.

The count of this clone is one. The V call is TRBV19, the J call TRBJ2-2, with D maybe TRBD2 (6 bases). This CDR3 is built from 16 residues. Trimming pared 1 base from V and 6 bases from J, leaving 15 bases between. Germline V CDR1 and CDR2: LNHDA, SQIVND (reference sequence). Here the CDR3 DNA reads TGTGCCAGTAGTATAGGTCCTAGGGGAGGTCCCGGGGAGCTGTTTTTT. Translation gives CASSIGPRGGPGELFF.

The chain links TRBV4-2 to TRBJ1-1; D unresolved. Germline V lookup: CDR1 LGHNA, CDR2 YNFKEQ. The V end lost 1 base, the J end lost 5 bases, and 17 bases lay between the germline ends. CDR3 size: 16 residues. CDR3 region: CASSQGRENRRTEAFF. The CDR3 coding sequence is TGTGCCAGCAGCCAAGGAAGGGAGAACCGGAGGACTGAAGCTTTCTTT.

The chain uses TRBV7-2 and TRBJ2-5, with D perhaps TRBD2 (7 bases). Germline-derived CDR1 and CDR2 are SGHTA and FQGNSA. CDR3 length equals 15 residues. Trimming took off 5 bases at V and 1 base at J, with 14 bases between the two ends. The CDR3 bases are TGTGCCAGCAGCATTACGGGGGGCTCCCAAGAGACCCAGTACTTC. It translates to CASSITGGSQETQYF.

The genes are TRBV2 and TRBJ1-5; D not resolved. CDR3 size: 13 residues. V lost 1 base to trimming and J lost 7 bases, with 8 bases between them. Germline values: CDR1 SNHLY, CDR2 FYNNEI. In nucleotides, the CDR3 is TGTGCCAGCAGTGAAGTCAGCCTGCAGCCCCAGCATTTT. It translates to CASSEVSLQPQHF. Full variable domain (missing parts from reference TRBV2 and TRBJ1-5): EPEVTQTPSHQVTQMGQEVILRCVPISNHLYFYWYRQILGQKVEFLVSFYNNEISEKSEIFDDQFSVERPDGSNFTLKIRSTKLEDSAMYFCASSEVSLQPQHFGDGTRLSIL.

The gene calls are TRBV29-1 and TRBJ1-1, with a weak D call TRBD1 (6 bases). Trimming pared 5 bases from V and 0 bases from J, leaving 13 bases between. Germline V gene lookup returns CDR1 SQVTM and CDR2 ANQGSEA. This CDR3 has 14 residues. CDR3 sequence reads: CSVLQGSMNTEAFF. The CDR3 DNA sequence: TGCAGCGTTTTACAGGGTTCCATGAACACTGAAGCTTTCTTT. Based on the CDR3 plus reference TRBV29-1 and TRBJ1-1, the full variable domain is SAVISQKPSRDICQRGTSLTIQCQVDSQVTMMFWYRQQPGQSLTLIATANQGSEATYESGFVIDKFPISRPNLTFSTLTVSNMSPEDSSIYLCSVLQGSMNTEAFFGQGTRLTVV.

The chain links TRBV6-5 to TRBJ1-5; D not resolved. Germline V gene lookup returns CDR1 MNHEY and CDR2 SVGAGI. The CDR3 extends over 12 amino acids. Trimming took 6 bases from V and 4 from J, leaving 7 bases between them. The CDR3 loop reads CASRQGNQPQHF. The CDR3 DNA sequence: TGTGCCAGCAGGCAAGGAAATCAGCCCCAGCATTTT.

This rearrangement joins TRBV18 to TRBJ2-7, with D possibly matching TRBD1 (5 bases). Trimming removed 8 bases from V and 5 bases from J, with 19 bases in between. This CDR3 is built from 14 residues. The germline V gene has CDR1 KGHSH and CDR2 LQKENI. The CDR3 region is CASTRSGSWDEQYF. DNA for the CDR3: TGTGCCAGCACCCGTTCAGGGTCTTGGGACGAGCAGTACTTC.

This clone has only one observation. This chain links TRBV29-1 with TRBJ1-1, with TRBD1 matching 9 bases. Germline loops: CDR1 SQVTM, CDR2 ANQGSEA. The CDR3 totals 12 residues. J lost 6 bases, V lost 7 bases, and 6 bases had no gene match. The CDR3: CSGRDRAPEAFF. For the CDR3, the DNA is TGCAGCGGAAGGGACAGGGCTCCTGAAGCTTTCTTT.

The chain employs TRBV11-3 and TRBJ1-2, with 9 positions matching TRBD1. The CDR3 consists of 15 residues. Germline CDR1 SGHNT, CDR2 YENEEA. The ends lost 5 bases at V and 7 bases at J; junction bases unmatched: 11. The chain's CDR3 is CASSTAGTGWSGYTF. The CDR3, as DNA: TGTGCCAGCAGCACGGCCGGGACAGGGTGGAGTGGCTACACCTTC.

The rearrangement joins TRBV5-1 to TRBJ1-1, with no clear D. Germline lookup yields CDR1 SGHRS and CDR2 YFSETQ. V lost 5 bases to trimming and J lost 3 bases, with 14 bases between them. The CDR3 covers 14 residues. CDR3 in DNA: TGCGCCAGCAGGCGGGCGGATAGGGACACTGAAGCTTTCTTT. It encodes CASRRADRDTEAFF.

The gene calls are TRBV28 and TRBJ1-5, with D perhaps TRBD1 (6 bases). Germline V gene data show CDR1 as MDHEN and CDR2 as SYDVKM. CDR3 length equals 17 residues. Trimming took 5 bases from V and 1 from J, leaving 18 bases between them. The CDR3 DNA is TGTGCCAGCAGTACTGTAGGGGGGTTATTAAGCAATCAGCCCCAGCATTTT. As protein: CASSTVGGLLSNQPQHF.

J is TRBJ1-1 and V is TRBV18, with 7 bases fitting TRBD1. CDR3 length: 14 residues. J was trimmed by 5 bases and V by 3 bases; bases with no gene match: 6. CDR1 KGHSH and CDR2 LQKENI come from the germline V gene. CDR3: CASSPRTGVTEAFF. CDR3 in DNA: TGTGCCAGCTCACCGAGAACAGGGGTAACTGAAGCTTTCTTT.

In nucleotides, the CDR3 is TGCGCCAGCAGCCAAGTATTATGGGGCCAGCCCCAGCATTTT. This codes for CASSQVLWGQPQHF. The chain employs TRBV4-3 and TRBJ1-5; a weak D match, TRBD1 (5 bases). Germline V gene data show CDR1 as LGHNA and CDR2 as YSLEER. The CDR3 runs to 14 residues. V gave up 1 base and J gave up 7 bases, with 11 bases separating them.

This chain joins TRBV11-1 and TRBJ1-5; D is uncertain. The germline CDR1 and CDR2 sequences are SGHAT and FQDESV (reference sequence). This CDR3 comprises 11 residues. DNA of the CDR3: TGTGCGGAGACTTACAATCAGCCCCAGCATTTT. Translated, it gives CAETYNQPQHF.

This clone has more than one count but fewer than ten. The chain has TRBV29-1 and TRBJ2-5; D unresolved. V was shortened by 4 bases and J by 3 bases, with 12 bases between the two germline ends. The CDR3 is made up of 13 amino acids. The germline V gene encodes CDR1 SQVTM and CDR2 ANQGSEA. CDR3 sequence (DNA): TGCAGCGTTGGAGAACATGGAGAAGAGACCCAGTACTTC. It yields the protein CSVGEHGEETQYF.

This sequence joins TRBV18 and TRBJ1-2; weak D call: TRBD1 (6 bases). Germline V gives CDR1 KGHSH, CDR2 LQKENI. The CDR3 is 18 residues long. The V end was cut by 0 bases, the J end by 6 bases, with 23 bases between. CDR3 loop: CASSPPGQQGPLGDGYTF. The CDR3 DNA follows: TGTGCCAGCTCACCACCGGGACAACAGGGCCCCCTCGGAGATGGCTACACCTTC.

The chain recombines TRBV7-2 with TRBJ2-5, with TRBD2 identical over 11 bases. J gave up 9 bases and V 1 base, and 7 bases lay outside the gene matches. Germline V CDR1 and CDR2: SGHTA, FQGNSA. The length of the CDR3 is 15 residues. The CDR3 DNA is TGTGCCAGCAGCTTAGATAGCGGGGGGGCCGCGGCCCAGTACTTC. It encodes CASSLDSGGAAAQYF.

CDR3 protein: CASSFTYRGSTEAFF. CDR3 DNA sequence: TGTGCCAGCAGCTTTACCTATAGGGGATCCACTGAAGCTTTCTTT. V gene TRBV11-3 combines with J gene TRBJ1-1, with a weak D call TRBD1 (5 bases). V was trimmed by 3 bases and J by 4 bases, leaving 15 bases between them. The V gene's germline CDR1 is SGHNT and CDR2 YENEEA. The CDR3 has 15 amino acids.

The gene calls are TRBV5-5 and TRBJ2-7; TRBD1 is a possible D gene (6 bases). The CDR3 has 14 amino acids. From germline, CDR1 is SGHKS and CDR2 YYEKEE (reference sequence). Trimming removed 2 bases at V and 5 bases at J, with 14 bases between. The CDR3, as DNA: TGTGCCAGCAGCTTCCTCCGGGACACCCACGAGCAGTACTTC. It yields the protein CASSFLRDTHEQYF.

The CDR3 protein is CASSPNWLAGNEQFF. In nucleotides, the CDR3 is TGTGCCAGCAGCCCCAATTGGCTGGCGGGCAATGAGCAGTTCTTC. V is TRBV11-3 and J is TRBJ2-1, with D maybe TRBD2 (5 bases). The germline V and J ends were trimmed by 5 bases and 6 bases, with 17 bases remaining between them. The germline gives CDR1 SGHNT, CDR2 YENEEA. This CDR3 contains 15 residues.